Presented here are 14 T cell receptor beta chains from one specimen sequenced in a study of T cell responses to AZD1222 COVID-19 vaccine. Repertoires were generated with immunoSEQ multiplex PCR, while TCRdb's copy carries only in-frame clones and drops some. The repertoire consists of 150,000 to 200,000 clones, with approximately 93% occurring once and the leading ten covering about 4.2%. This material consisted of peripheral blood, taken on day 0 of AZD1222 vaccination. These receptors came from an adult in good health.

The chain employs TRBV30 and TRBJ1-2; 9 nucleotides align to TRBD1. J lost 9 bases, V lost 4 bases, and 6 bases had no gene match. The CDR3 extends over 12 amino acids. Germline CDR1 GTSNPN, CDR2 SVGIG (reference sequence). The CDR3 bases are TGTGCCTGGACGAGGGACAGGGTGAGCTACACCTTC. Translating gives CAWTRDRVSYTF.

The chain is built from TRBV19 and TRBJ1-1, with a possible D match to TRBD1 (5 bases). The germline gives CDR1 LNHDA, CDR2 SQIVND (reference sequence). The CDR3 is made up of 15 amino acids. The V gene lost 4 bases and the J gene lost 3 bases, with 15 bases spanning the gap. The CDR3 spells CASSTQGGTHTEAFF. The CDR3 nucleotides are TGTGCCAGTAGTACCCAAGGAGGGACTCACACTGAAGCTTTCTTT.

The rearrangement joins TRBV3-1 (or the pseudogene TRBV3-2) to TRBJ1-1; TRBD1 matches 10 bases. The CDR3 contains 15 residues. In germline, CDR1 is LGHDT, CDR2 YNNKEL (reference sequence). The V segment lost 4 bases and the J segment 3 bases; nucleotides outside the gene matches: 5. DNA of the CDR3: TGTGCCAGCAGCCCATTGGGACAGGGGCACACTGAAGCTTTCTTT. It translates to CASSPLGQGHTEAFF.

Only one count was recorded for this clone. CDR3 protein: CASSPTYQQGFLNGYTF. Here the CDR3 DNA reads TGTGCCAGCTCACCAACGTACCAACAGGGATTTCTGAATGGCTACACCTTC. This chain joins TRBV18 and TRBJ1-2; D may be TRBD1 (6 bases). The CDR3 has 17 residues. Trimming stripped 2 bases from V and 6 bases from J, with 22 bases between. Germline CDR1 reads KGHSH; CDR2 reads LQKENI.

V is TRBV2 and J is TRBJ1-5; 9 bases match TRBD1. V lost 8 bases to trimming and J lost 7 bases; unmatched junction nucleotides: 15. Germline assignment: CDR1 SNHLY and CDR2 FYNNEI. The CDR3 is 16 amino acids. CDR3 nucleotides: TGTGCCAGCGGAGGAGTGGACCGGGACAGGGACCAGCCCCAGCATTTT. Protein sequence: CASGGVDRDRDQPQHF.

The chain is built from TRBV2 and TRBJ1-2, with 11 bases matching TRBD1. This CDR3 is built from 15 residues. Germline CDR1 SNHLY, CDR2 FYNNEI. V shed 6 bases and J 5 bases; nucleotides not matched to a gene: 8. The CDR3 DNA sequence: TGTGCCAGCAGGGACAGGGGGCTTTTTTTTTATGGCTACACCTTC. Translating it yields CASRDRGLFFYGYTF. The whole variable domain, remainder taken from reference TRBV2 and TRBJ1-2, is EPEVTQTPSHQVTQMGQEVILRCVPISNHLYFYWYRQILGQKVEFLVSFYNNEISEKSEIFDDQFSVERPDGSNFTLKIRSTKLEDSAMYFCASRDRGLFFYGYTFGSGTRLTVV.

This clone appeared a single time. The chain combines TRBV11-2 with TRBJ1-4; D unresolved. This CDR3 spans 16 amino acids. Germline V CDR1 and CDR2: SGHAT, FQNNGV. Trimming stripped 1 base from V and 4 bases from J, with 13 bases between. The CDR3 loop is CASSLGTLSRNEKLFF. The DNA of the CDR3 is TGTGCCAGCAGCTTAGGGACGCTAAGCCGTAATGAAAAACTGTTTTTT.

The genes are TRBV19 and TRBJ2-1; tentatively, D is TRBD2 (5 bases). CDR1 LNHDA and CDR2 SQIVND come from the germline V gene (reference sequence). Trimming removed 7 bases from V and 0 bases from J, with 16 bases in between. This CDR3 has 16 amino acids. The CDR3 region is CASTRGSPSSYNEQFF. The CDR3 DNA reads TGTGCCAGTACCCGTGGGAGCCCCAGCTCCTACAATGAGCAGTTCTTC.

The chain combines TRBV19 with TRBJ1-1; D is perhaps TRBD1 (6 bases). Trimming pared 3 bases from V and 2 bases from J, leaving 13 bases between. Germline values: CDR1 LNHDA, CDR2 SQIVND (reference sequence). The CDR3 sequence is 15 residues long. As DNA, the CDR3 is TGTGCCAGTAGTATCTCCGGGGGGGCTAACACTGAAGCTTTCTTT. This sequence encodes CASSISGGANTEAFF.

This chain uses TRBV6-1 with TRBJ2-5; the D gene could be TRBD1 or TRBD2 (5 bases each). The V end lost 1 base, the J end lost 5 bases, and 14 bases lay between the germline ends. The CDR3 is made up of 15 amino acids. CDR1 and CDR2 from the germline V gene are MNHNS and SASEGT. DNA of the CDR3: TGTGCCAGCAGTGAAGTTTGGCAGGGCGGGGAGACCCAGTACTTC. It yields the protein CASSEVWQGGETQYF.

This sequence joins TRBV5-1 and TRBJ1-2; D call uncertain. With 4 bases removed from V and 6 bases from J, the gap between germline ends came to 7 bases. This CDR3 region has 11 residues. Germline V lookup: CDR1 SGHRS, CDR2 YFSETQ. The DNA for the CDR3 is TGCGCCAGCAGCAAAGGGAATGGCTACACCTTC. Encoded protein: CASSKGNGYTF.

The V call is TRBV6-1, the J call TRBJ1-2; D is ambiguous. Trimming removed 2 bases at V and 2 bases at J, with 3 bases between. The V gene's germline CDR1 is MNHNS and CDR2 SASEGT. The CDR3 has 12 residues. Written as DNA, the CDR3 is TGTGCCAGCAGTGAAAAAAACTATGGCTACACCTTC. Protein product: CASSEKNYGYTF.

The J gene is TRBJ2-7, the V gene TRBV4-1; D uncertain. The CDR3 is 13 residues long. CDR1 is MGHRA and CDR2 is YSYEKL in the germline V gene. V was clipped by 1 base and J by 5 bases, with 9 bases between them. The CDR3 region is CASSQGRSDEQYF. CDR3 nucleotide sequence: TGCGCCAGCAGCCAAGGCAGGTCGGACGAGCAGTACTTC.

The V and J genes are TRBV2 and TRBJ2-1; tentative D call: TRBD2 (6 bases). CDR1 and CDR2 (germline): SNHLY, FYNNEI. V lost 0 bases to trimming and J lost 3 bases, with 12 bases between them. This CDR3 region has 16 residues. Here the CDR3 reads CASSEAGSGYYNEQFF. The CDR3 nucleotides read TGTGCCAGCAGTGAAGCTGGGAGCGGGTACTACAATGAGCAGTTCTTC. Complete variable domain (other parts from reference TRBV2 and TRBJ2-1): EPEVTQTPSHQVTQMGQEVILRCVPISNHLYFYWYRQILGQKVEFLVSFYNNEISEKSEIFDDQFSVERPDGSNFTLKIRSTKLEDSAMYFCASSEAGSGYYNEQFFGPGTRLTVL.